These T cell receptor beta chains were read from a single sample in a study of beta chain features in type 1 diabetes. Here immunoSEQ multiplex PCR was the method, and the copy in TCRdb shows in-frame clones only, minus some. The sample lists about 340,000 clones, 13% occurring once. The sequencing input was naive CD4+ T cells from blood. These receptors all come from a woman under 30 with type 1 diabetes. CDR3s include the opening cysteine and the closing phenylalanine or tryptophan. A D gene is named only where the DNA matches it firmly. Part of the rows lack a size; the others show once, few, many or a class for expanded clones.

V gene,clone size,D gene,J gene,CDR3 protein,CDR3 DNA
TRBV27,.,TRBD1,TRBJ2-5,CASSFDRGGETQYF,TGTGCCAGCAGTTTCGACAGGGGTGGAGAGACCCAGTACTTC
TRBV11-2,.,TRBD1,TRBJ2-3,CASSFTGVVNTQYF,TGTGCCAGCAGCTTCACAGGGGTAGTCAATACGCAGTATTTT
TRBV9,.,TRBD2,TRBJ2-3,CASSVTYVGGRDTQYF,TGTGCCAGCAGCGTAACGTATGTGGGAGGGAGAGATACGCAGTATTTT
TRBV30,.,.,TRBJ1-2,CAWSVDTAYGYTF,TGTGCCTGGAGTGTAGACACGGCCTATGGCTACACCTTC
TRBV7-6,.,.,TRBJ2-7,CASSLGYRDSYEQYF,TGTGCCAGCAGCTTAGGCTACAGGGACTCCTACGAGCAGTACTTC
TRBV5-4,.,TRBD2,TRBJ2-5,CASSLPGAGGPETQYF,TGTGCCAGCAGCTTGCCCGGGGCGGGAGGGCCAGAGACCCAGTACTTC
TRBV9,.,.,TRBJ1-1,CASSVGPGMNTEAFF,TGTGCCAGCAGCGTAGGACCGGGGATGAACACTGAAGCTTTCTTT
TRBV5-1,.,.,TRBJ2-3,CASSLDPGVYTQYF,TGCGCCAGCAGCTTGGATCCCGGGGTATATACGCAGTATTTT
TRBV6-5,.,.,TRBJ2-2,CASRLALNTGELFF,TGTGCCAGCAGATTAGCGTTGAACACCGGGGAGCTGTTTTTT
TRBV4-3,.,.,TRBJ2-2,CASSPSPQGGPNTGELFF,TGCGCCAGCAGCCCCTCCCCCCAGGGAGGTCCGAACACCGGGGAGCTGTTTTTT
TRBV7-9,.,.,TRBJ2-5,CASSPRFGLAGETQYF,TGTGCCAGCAGCCCTAGATTTGGGCTAGCCGGGGAGACCCAGTACTTC
TRBV12-5,few,.,TRBJ1-5,CASGLKNGDSNQPQHF,TGTGCTAGTGGTTTAAAAAACGGGGATAGCAATCAGCCCCAGCATTTT
TRBV25-1,few,.,TRBJ2-7,CASSRGSYEQYF,TGTGCCAGCAGCAGGGGTTCCTACGAGCAGTACTTC
TRBV18,.,.,TRBJ1-2,CASSPAGDEANYGYTF,TGTGCCAGCTCACCAGCGGGGGACGAAGCTAACTATGGCTACACCTTC
TRBV7-3,.,.,TRBJ2-1,CASSLGGPGRDEQFF,TGTGCCAGCAGCTTAGGGGGCCCGGGGAGAGATGAGCAGTTCTTC
TRBV19,few,TRBD1,TRBJ2-5,CASSELDRDQETQYF,TGTGCCAGTAGCGAATTGGACAGGGACCAAGAGACCCAGTACTTC
TRBV15,few,.,TRBJ1-2,CATSRGGWKGYTF,TGTGCCACCAGCAGAGGAGGGTGGAAAGGCTACACCTTC
TRBV10-3,few,TRBD2,TRBJ2-1,CAISGLAGGNNEQFF,TGTGCCATCAGCGGACTAGCGGGAGGGAACAATGAGCAGTTCTTC
TRBV4-2,few,TRBD2,TRBJ2-7,CASSQRGGLAGSYEQYF,TGTGCCAGCAGCCAACGGGGAGGGCTAGCGGGCTCCTACGAGCAGTACTTC
TRBV7-2,.,.,TRBJ2-5,CASSLGQLGTQYF,TGTGCCAGCAGTCTAGGACAGCTAGGGACCCAGTACTTC
TRBV18,.,TRBD1,TRBJ2-5,CASSPTGGGETQYF,TGTGCCAGCTCACCGACAGGGGGCGGAGAGACCCAGTACTTC
TRBV29-1,few,.,TRBJ1-2,CSVEQGTYGYTF,TGCAGCGTTGAACAGGGTACCTATGGCTACACCTTC
TRBV7-9,.,.,TRBJ2-1,CASSLQGTPRANEQFF,TGTGCCAGCAGCTTACAAGGGACTCCAAGGGCCAATGAGCAGTTCTTC
TRBV4-1,few,TRBD1,TRBJ1-2,CASSLGTGGLGYGYTF,TGCGCCAGCAGCCTGGGGACAGGAGGCTTGGGCTATGGCTACACCTTC
TRBV18,.,TRBD2,TRBJ2-2,CASSPPSGGNTGELFF,TGTGCCAGCTCACCCCCTAGCGGGGGAAACACCGGGGAGCTGTTTTTT